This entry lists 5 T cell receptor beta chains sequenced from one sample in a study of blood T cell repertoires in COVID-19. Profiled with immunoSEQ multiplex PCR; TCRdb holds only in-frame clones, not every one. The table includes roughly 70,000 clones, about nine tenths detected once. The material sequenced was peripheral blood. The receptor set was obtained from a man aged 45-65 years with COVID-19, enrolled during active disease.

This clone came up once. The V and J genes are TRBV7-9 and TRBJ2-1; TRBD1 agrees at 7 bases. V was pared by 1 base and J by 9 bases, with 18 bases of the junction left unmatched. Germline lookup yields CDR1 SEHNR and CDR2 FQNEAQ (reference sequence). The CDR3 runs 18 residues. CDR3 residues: CASSLETTGTGDKGEQFF. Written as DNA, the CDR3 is TGTGCCAGCAGCTTAGAAACCACAGGTACAGGGGATAAGGGTGAGCAGTTCTTC.

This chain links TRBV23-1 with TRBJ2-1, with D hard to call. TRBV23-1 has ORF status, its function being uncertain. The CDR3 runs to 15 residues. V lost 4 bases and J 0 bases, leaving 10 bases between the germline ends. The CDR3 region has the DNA TGCGCCAGCAGTCTGAGCATCTGCTCCTACAATGAGCAGTTCTTC. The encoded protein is CASSLSICSYNEQFF.

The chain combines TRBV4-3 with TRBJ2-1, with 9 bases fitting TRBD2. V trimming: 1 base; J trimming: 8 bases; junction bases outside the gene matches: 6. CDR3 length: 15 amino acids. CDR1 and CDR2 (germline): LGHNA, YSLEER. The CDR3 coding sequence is TGCGCCAGCAGCCAAGTTGCACTAGCGGGCGATGAGCAGTTCTTC. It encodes CASSQVALAGDEQFF.

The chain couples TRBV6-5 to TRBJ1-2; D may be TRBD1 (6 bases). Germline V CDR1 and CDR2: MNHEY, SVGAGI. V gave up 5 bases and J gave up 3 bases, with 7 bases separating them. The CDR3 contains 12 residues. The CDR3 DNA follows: TGTGCCAGCAGTCAGGGGTACTATGGCTACACCTTC. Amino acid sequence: CASSQGYYGYTF.

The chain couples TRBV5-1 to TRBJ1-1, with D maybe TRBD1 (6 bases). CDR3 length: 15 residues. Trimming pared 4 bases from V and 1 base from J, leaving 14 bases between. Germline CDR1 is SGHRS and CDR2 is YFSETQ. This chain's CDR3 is CASSHQTGTNTEAFF. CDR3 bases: TGCGCCAGCAGCCACCAAACAGGGACGAACACTGAAGCTTTCTTT.